The source of this T cell receptor beta chain is a study of T cell repertoires in cytomegalovirus infection. This CDR3 has 15 amino acids. The trim removed 2 bases at V and 2 bases at J, leaving 4 bases unmatched. The V gene's germline CDR1 is SGHTS and CDR2 YDEGEE. With regard to this clonotype: As yet, its antigen is unknown.

From the reads, TCRdb called clonotypes with MiXCR, one entry per CDR3 protein. Among approximately 990,000 distinct CDR3 sequences listed, 31% were seen once. Sequenced here: cultured CD8+ T cells from PBMCs, sampled from culture after CMV antigen stimulation. This rearrangement joins TRBV5-8 to TRBJ2-3; 8 bases are shared with TRBD2. The clonotype was recovered from a human donor in good health (CMV status not recorded). Some clones in this sample may be carry-over from other donors' samples. CDR3 in amino acids: CASSFIAGITDTQYF. The DNA of the CDR3 is TGTGCCAGCAGCTTCATAGCGGGGATCACAGATACGCAGTATTTT.